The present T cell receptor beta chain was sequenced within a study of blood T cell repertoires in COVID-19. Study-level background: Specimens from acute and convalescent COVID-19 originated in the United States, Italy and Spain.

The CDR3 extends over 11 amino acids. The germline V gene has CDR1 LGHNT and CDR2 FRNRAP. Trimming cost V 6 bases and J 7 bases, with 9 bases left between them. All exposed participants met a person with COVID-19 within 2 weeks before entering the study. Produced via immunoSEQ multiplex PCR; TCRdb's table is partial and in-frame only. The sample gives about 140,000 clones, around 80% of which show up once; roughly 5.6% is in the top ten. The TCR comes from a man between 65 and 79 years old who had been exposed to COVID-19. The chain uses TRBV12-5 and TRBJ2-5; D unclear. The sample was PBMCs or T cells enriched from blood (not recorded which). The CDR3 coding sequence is TGTGCTAGTGGGGCCTCCCGGACCCAGTACTTC. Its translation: CASGASRTQYF.